Given below is one TCR beta chain in context. Profiled with immunoSEQ multiplex PCR; TCRdb holds only in-frame clones, not every one. The table shows over 150,000 clones, with around 87% occurring only once. The sample originates from a study of blood T cell repertoires in COVID-19. As for the study in general: The analysed material was cDNA or gDNA that came from T cells, B-cell-depleted T cells, or PBMCs.

The CDR3 covers 12 residues. V lost 5 bases, J lost 6 bases, and 11 bases lay in between. The germline gives CDR1 SEHNR, CDR2 FQNEAQ (reference sequence). This chain joins TRBV7-9 and TRBJ2-7, with TRBD1 as a possible D gene (6 bases). Sequencing input: peripheral blood. The TCR comes from a man in his fifties or sixties with COVID-19, enrolled during active disease. The CDR3 spells CASSLTGSEQYF. CDR3 sequence (DNA): TGTGCCAGCAGCCTGACAGGAAGCGAGCAGTACTTC. Together with reference TRBV7-9 and TRBJ2-7, the CDR3 gives the full variable domain: DTGVSQNPRHKITKRGQNVTFRCDPISEHNRLYWYRQTLGQGPEFLTYFQNEAQLEKSRLLSDRFSAERPKGSFSTLEIQRTEQGDSAMYLCASSLTGSEQYFGPGTRLTVT.